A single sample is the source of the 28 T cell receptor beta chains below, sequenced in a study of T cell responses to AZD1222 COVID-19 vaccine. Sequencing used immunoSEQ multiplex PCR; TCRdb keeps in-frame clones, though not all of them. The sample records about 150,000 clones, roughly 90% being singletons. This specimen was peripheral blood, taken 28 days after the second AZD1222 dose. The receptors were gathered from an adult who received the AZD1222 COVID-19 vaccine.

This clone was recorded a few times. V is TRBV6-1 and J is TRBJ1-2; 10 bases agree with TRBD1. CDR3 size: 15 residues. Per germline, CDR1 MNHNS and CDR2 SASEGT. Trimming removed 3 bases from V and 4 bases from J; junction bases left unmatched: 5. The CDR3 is CASSEGTGEPYGYTF. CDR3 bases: TGTGCCAGCAGTGAGGGGACAGGGGAGCCCTATGGCTACACCTTC.

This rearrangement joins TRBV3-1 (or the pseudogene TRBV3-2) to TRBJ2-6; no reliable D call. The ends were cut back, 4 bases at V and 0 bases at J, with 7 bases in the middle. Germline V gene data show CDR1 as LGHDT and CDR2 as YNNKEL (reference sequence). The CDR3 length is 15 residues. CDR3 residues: CASSPAVSGANVLTF. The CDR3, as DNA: TGTGCCAGCAGCCCGGCAGTCTCTGGGGCCAACGTCCTGACTTTC.

The CDR3 here is CASSFGLAGADTQYF. The CDR3 DNA reads as TGTGCCAGCAGCTTCGGGCTAGCGGGAGCAGATACGCAGTATTTT. The chain is built from TRBV11-3 and TRBJ2-3; 10 bases agree with TRBD2. J was trimmed by 4 bases and V by 3 bases; bases with no gene match: 4. This CDR3 spans 15 amino acids. Germline V gene data show CDR1 as SGHNT and CDR2 as YENEEA.

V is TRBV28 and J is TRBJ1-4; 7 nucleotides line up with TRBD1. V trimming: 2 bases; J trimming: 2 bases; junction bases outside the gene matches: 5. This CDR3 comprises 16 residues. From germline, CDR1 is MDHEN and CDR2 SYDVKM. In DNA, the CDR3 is TGTGCCAGCAGTTTACAGGGGGGTAGGACTAATGAAAAACTGTTTTTT. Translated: CASSLQGGRTNEKLFF. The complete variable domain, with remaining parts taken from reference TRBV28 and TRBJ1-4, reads DVKVTQSSRYLVKRTGEKVFLECVQDMDHENMFWYRQDPGLGLRLIYFSYDVKMKEKGDIPEGYSVSREKKERFSLILESASTNQTSMYLCASSLQGGRTNEKLFFGSGTQLSVL.

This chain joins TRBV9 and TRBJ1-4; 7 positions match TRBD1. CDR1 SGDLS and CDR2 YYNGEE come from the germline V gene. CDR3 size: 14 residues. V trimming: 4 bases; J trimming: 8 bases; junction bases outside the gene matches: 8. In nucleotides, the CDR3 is TGTGCCAGCAGCATGACAGGGTATGGCGAAAAACTGTTTTTT. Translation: CASSMTGYGEKLFF.

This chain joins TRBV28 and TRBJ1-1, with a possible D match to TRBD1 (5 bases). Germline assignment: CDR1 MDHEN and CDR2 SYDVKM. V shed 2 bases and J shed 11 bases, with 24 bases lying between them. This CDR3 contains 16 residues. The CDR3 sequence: CASSLRGPMGPWVAFF. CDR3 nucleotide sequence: TGTGCCAGCAGTTTAAGGGGACCGATGGGACCGTGGGTGGCTTTCTTT.

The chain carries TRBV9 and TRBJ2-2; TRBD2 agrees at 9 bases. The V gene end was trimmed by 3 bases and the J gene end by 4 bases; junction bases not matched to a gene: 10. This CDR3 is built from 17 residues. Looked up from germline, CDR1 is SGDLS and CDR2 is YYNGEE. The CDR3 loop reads CASSANSLAGSTGELFF. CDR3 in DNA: TGTGCCAGCAGCGCAAATAGCCTAGCGGGGAGCACCGGGGAGCTGTTTTTT.

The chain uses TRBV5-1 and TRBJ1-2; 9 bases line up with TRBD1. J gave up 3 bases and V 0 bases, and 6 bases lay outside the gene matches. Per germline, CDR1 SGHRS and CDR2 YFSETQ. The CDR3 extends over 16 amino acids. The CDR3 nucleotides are TGCGCCAGCAGCTTGGCCATGACAGGGGGGTACTATGGCTACACCTTC. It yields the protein CASSLAMTGGYYGYTF.

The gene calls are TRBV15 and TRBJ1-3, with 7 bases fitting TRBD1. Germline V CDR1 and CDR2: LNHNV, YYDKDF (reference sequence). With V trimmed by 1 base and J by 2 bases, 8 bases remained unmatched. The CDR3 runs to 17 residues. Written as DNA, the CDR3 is TGTGCCACCAGCAGAGCCCCAGGACAGGATCCTGGAAACACCATATATTTT. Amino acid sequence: CATSRAPGQDPGNTIYF. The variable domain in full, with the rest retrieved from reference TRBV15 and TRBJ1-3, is DAMVIQNPRYQVTQFGKPVTLSCSQTLNHNVMYWYQQKSSQAPKLLFHYYDKDFNNEADTPDNFQSRRPNTSFCFLDIRSPGLGDTAMYLCATSRAPGQDPGNTIYFGEGSWLTVV.

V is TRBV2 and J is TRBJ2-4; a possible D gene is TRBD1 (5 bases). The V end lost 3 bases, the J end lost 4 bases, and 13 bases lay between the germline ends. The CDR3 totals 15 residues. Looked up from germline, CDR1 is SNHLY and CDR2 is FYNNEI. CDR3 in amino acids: CASSEDTGKKNIQYF. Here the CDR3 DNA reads TGTGCCAGCAGTGAGGACACTGGTAAAAAAAACATTCAGTACTTC.

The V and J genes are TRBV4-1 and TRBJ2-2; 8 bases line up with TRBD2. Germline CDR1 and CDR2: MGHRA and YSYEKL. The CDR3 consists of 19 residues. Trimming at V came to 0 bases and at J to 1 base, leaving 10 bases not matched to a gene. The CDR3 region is CASSQDLSRTSRNTGELFF. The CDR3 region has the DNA TGCGCCAGCAGCCAAGACCTTAGTAGGACTAGCCGGAACACCGGGGAGCTGTTTTTT.

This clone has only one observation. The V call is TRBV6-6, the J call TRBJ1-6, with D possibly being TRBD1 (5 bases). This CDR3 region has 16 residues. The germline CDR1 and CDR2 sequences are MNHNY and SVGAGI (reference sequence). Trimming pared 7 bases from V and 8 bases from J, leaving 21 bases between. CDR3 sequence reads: CASNTGSRVGDSPLHF. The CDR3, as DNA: TGTGCCAGCAACACGGGGAGCAGGGTGGGAGATTCACCCCTCCACTTT.

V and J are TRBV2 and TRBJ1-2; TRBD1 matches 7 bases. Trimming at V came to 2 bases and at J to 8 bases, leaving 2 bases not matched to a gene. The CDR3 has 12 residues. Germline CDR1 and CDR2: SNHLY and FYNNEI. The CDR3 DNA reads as TGTGCCAGCAGTGAAAGGGGGCAAGGCTACACCTTC. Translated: CASSERGQGYTF.

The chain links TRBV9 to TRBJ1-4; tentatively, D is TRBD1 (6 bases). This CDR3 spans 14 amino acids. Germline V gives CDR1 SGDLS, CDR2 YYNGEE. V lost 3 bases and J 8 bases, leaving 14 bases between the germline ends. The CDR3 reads CASSGGAGQEKLFF. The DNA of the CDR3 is TGTGCCAGCAGCGGGGGGGCAGGACAGGAAAAACTGTTTTTT.

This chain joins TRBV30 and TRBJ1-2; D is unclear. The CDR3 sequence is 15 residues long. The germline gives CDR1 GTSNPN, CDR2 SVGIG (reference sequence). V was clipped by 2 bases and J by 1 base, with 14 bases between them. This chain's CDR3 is CAWSPKLSFNYGYTF. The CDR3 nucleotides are TGTGCCTGGAGTCCAAAGCTGAGTTTTAACTATGGCTACACCTTC.

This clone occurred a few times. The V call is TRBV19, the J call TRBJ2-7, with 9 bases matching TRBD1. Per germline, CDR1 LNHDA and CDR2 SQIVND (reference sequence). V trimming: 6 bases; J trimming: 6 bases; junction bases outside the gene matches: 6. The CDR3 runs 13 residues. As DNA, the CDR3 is TGTGCCAGTAGCCAGGACAGGGGATCCGAGCAGTACTTC. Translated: CASSQDRGSEQYF.

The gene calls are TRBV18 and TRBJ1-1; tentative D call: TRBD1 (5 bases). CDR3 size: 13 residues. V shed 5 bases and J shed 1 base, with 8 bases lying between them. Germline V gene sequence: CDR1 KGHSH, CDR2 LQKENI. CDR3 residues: CASSKGQNTEAFF. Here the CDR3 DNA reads TGTGCCAGCTCAAAGGGGCAGAACACTGAAGCTTTCTTT.

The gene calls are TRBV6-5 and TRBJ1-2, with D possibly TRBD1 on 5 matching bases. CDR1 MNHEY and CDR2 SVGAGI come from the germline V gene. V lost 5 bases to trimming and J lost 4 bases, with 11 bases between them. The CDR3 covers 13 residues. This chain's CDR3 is CASSPGHLYGYTF. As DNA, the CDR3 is TGTGCCAGCAGTCCCGGACACCTCTATGGCTACACCTTC.

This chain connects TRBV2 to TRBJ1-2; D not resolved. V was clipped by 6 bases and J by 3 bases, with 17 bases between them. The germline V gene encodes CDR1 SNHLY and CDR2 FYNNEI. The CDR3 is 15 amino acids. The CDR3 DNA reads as TGTGCCAGCAGACGGACGGATTCCCTGGACTATGGCTACACCTTC. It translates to CASRRTDSLDYGYTF.

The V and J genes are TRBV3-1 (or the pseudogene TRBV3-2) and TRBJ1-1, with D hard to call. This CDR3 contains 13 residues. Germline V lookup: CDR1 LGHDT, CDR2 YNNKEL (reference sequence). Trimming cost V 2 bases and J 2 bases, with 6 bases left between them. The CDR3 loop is CASSQTGNTEAFF. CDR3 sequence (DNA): TGTGCCAGCAGCCAAACTGGAAACACTGAAGCTTTCTTT.

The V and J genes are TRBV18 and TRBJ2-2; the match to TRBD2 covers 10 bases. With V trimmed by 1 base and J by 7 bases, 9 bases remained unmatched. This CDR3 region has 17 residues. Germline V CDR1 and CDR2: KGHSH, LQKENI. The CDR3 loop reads CASSPLASGGIDGELFF. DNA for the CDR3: TGTGCCAGCTCACCACTGGCTAGCGGGGGAATCGACGGGGAGCTGTTTTTT.

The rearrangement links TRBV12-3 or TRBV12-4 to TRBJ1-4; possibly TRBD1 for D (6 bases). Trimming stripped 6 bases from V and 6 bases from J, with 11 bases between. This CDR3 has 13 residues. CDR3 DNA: TGTGCCAGCAGACAGGGTGTAGATGAAAAACTGTTTTTT. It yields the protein CASRQGVDEKLFF.

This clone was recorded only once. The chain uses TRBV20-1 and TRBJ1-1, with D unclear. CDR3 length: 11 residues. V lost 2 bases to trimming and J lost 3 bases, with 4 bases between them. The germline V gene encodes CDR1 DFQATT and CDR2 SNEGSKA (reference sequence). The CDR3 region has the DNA TGCAGTGCTAGAACGGACACTGAAGCTTTCTTT. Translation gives CSARTDTEAFF.

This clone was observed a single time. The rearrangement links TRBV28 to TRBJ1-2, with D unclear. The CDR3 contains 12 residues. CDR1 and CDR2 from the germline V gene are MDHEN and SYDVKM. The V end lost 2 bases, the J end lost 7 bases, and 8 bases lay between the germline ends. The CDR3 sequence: CASSLGVIGYTF. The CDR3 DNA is TGTGCCAGCAGTTTAGGTGTTATTGGCTACACCTTC.

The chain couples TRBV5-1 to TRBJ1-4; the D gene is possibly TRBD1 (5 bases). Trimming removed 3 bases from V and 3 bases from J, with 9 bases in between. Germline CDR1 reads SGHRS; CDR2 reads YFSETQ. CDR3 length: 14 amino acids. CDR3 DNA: TGCGCCAGCAGCTCCCGGGACCCTAATGAAAAACTGTTTTTT. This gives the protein CASSSRDPNEKLFF.

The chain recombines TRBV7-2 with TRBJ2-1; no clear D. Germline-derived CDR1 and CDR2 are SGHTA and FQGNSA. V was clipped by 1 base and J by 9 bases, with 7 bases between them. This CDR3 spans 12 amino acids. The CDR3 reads CASSLVLFEQFF. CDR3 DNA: TGTGCCAGCAGCTTAGTCCTTTTTGAGCAGTTCTTC.

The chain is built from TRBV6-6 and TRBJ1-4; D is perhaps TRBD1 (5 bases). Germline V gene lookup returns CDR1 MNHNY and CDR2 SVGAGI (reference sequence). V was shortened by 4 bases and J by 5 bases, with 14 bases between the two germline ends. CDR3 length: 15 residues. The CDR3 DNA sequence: TGTGCCAGCAGTTTCGTCCGACAGTTAAATGAAAAACTGTTTTTT. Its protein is CASSFVRQLNEKLFF.

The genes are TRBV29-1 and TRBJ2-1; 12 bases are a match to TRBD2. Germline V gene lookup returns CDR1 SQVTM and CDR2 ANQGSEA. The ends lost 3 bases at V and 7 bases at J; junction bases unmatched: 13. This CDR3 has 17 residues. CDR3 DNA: TGCAGCGTTGAGCGTCTAGCGGGAGGGCAAGGAGGGAATGAGCAGTTCTTC. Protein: CSVERLAGGQGGNEQFF.